This section outlines one T cell receptor (beta chain) sequence together with its context. Its target is unknown. An end of the junction does not agree with germline; a read error may underlie this. This CDR3 comprises 14 residues. Germline V gene data show CDR1 as SEHNR and CDR2 as FQNEAQ (reference sequence). The data originate from a study of cytomegalovirus exposure and HLA in healthy donors. Study-wide points: TRBV6-2, TRBV6-3 and some other V segments were excluded as indistinguishable.

PCR primers comprised 60 Vbeta and 13 Jbeta primers. Method: immunoSEQ multiplex PCR; TCRdb's copy keeps in-frame clones and lacks some. The sample holds approximately 100,000 clones, roughly 82% seen once. Sequenced input: PBMCs. V gene TRBV7-9 combines with J gene TRBJ2-7, with TRBD2 as a possible D gene (6 bases). This TCR came from a woman between 18 and 30 years old in good health and CMV-seronegative. For the CDR3, the DNA is TGTTCCAGCAGCTTAGACGGGAGCTCCTACGAGCAGTACTTC. It codes for CSSSLDGSSYEQYF.